This TCR beta chain was sequenced during a study of blood T cell repertoires in COVID-19. Study summary: COVID-19 samples, acute and convalescent, were from the United States, Italy and Spain.

Methods used by the authors: Scientists estimated how many nucleated cells there were by amplifying reference gene primers. Using immunoSEQ multiplex PCR, the repertoire was profiled, and TCRdb retains in-frame clones only, with some absent. The D gene and trimming were derived from the DNA, and the V and J assignments and clone size from that table. The sample contains fewer than 90,000 clones, roughly 80% of which appear only once. Trimming removed 7 bases from V and 2 bases from J, with 12 bases in between. CDR1 and CDR2 from the germline V gene are ENHRY and SYGVKD. CDR3 length: 13 amino acids. The J gene is TRBJ2-7, the V gene TRBV10-3, with unresolved D. What was sequenced was peripheral blood. This TCR was recovered from a human donor in a cohort sampled during active COVID-19. The CDR3: CAITQSLTYEQYF. As DNA, the CDR3 is TGTGCCATCACCCAGTCCTTAACCTACGAGCAGTACTTC.